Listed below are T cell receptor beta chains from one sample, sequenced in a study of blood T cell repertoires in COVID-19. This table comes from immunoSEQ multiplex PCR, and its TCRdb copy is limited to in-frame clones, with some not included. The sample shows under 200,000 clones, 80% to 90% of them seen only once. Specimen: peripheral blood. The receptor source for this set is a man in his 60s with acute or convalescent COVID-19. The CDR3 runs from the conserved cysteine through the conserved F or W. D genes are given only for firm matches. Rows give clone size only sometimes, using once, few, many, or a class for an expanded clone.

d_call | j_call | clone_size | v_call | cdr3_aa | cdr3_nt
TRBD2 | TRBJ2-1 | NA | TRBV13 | CASSLPGLVYNEQFF | TGTGCCAGCAGCTTACCGGGACTAGTGTACAATGAGCAGTTCTTC
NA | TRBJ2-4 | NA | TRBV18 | CASFREPTDIQYF | TGTGCCAGCTTTCGGGAGCCCACGGACATTCAGTACTTC
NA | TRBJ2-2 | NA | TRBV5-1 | CASSLVGSTGELFF | TGCGCCAGCAGCTTGGTAGGGAGCACCGGGGAGCTGTTTTTT
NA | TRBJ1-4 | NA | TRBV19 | CASSKQGWEKLFF | TGTGCCAGTAGTAAACAGGGTTGGGAAAAACTGTTTTTT
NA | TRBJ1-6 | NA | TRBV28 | CASSTVRDNSPLHF | TGTGCCAGCAGTACCGTACGGGATAATTCACCCCTCCACTTT
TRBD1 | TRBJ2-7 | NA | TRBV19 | CASSITGQGSYEQYF | TGTGCCAGTAGTATTACTGGACAGGGATCCTACGAGCAGTACTTC
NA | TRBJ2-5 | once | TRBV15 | CATSSPRAGSQETQYF | TGTGCCACCAGCTCCCCCCGGGCGGGTAGCCAAGAGACCCAGTACTTC
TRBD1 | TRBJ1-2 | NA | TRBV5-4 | CASRPQHGTGEGSYGYTF | TGTGCCAGCAGACCTCAGCATGGGACAGGGGAGGGTTCCTATGGCTACACCTTC
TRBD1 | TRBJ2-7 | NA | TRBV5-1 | CASSREQGEQYF | TGCGCCAGCAGCAGGGAACAGGGGGAGCAGTACTTC
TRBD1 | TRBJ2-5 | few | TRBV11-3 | CASSLKGAGETQYF | TGTGCCAGCAGCCTTAAGGGGGCTGGAGAGACCCAGTACTTC